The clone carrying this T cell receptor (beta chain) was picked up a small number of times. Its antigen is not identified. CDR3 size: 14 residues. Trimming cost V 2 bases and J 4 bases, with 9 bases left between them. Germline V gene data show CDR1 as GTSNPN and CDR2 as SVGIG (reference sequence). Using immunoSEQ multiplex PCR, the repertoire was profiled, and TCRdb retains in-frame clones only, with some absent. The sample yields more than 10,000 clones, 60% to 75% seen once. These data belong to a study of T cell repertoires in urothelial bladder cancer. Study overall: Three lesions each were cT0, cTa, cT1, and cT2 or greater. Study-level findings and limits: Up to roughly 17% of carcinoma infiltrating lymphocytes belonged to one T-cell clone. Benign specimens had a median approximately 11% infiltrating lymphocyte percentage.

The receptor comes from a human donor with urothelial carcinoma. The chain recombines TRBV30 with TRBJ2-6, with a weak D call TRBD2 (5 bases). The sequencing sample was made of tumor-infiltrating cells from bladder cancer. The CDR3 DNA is TGTGCCTGGAGTAACGGGAACGGGGCCAACGTCCTGACTTTC. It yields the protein CAWSNGNGANVLTF.